These 12 T cell receptor beta chains were sequenced from one sample in a study of T cells in Graves' hyperthyroidism and ophthalmopathy. Amplification yielded TCR beta CDR3 regions, with RNA transcripts as the source. Initially, a first-round RT-PCR of the TCR CDR3 employed the HTBI primer set. TCRdb processed the multiplex PCR reads anew with MiXCR; each CDR3 protein has one entry. This table has 490,000 or so distinct CDR3 sequences, approximately 23% appearing once. The specimen sequenced was blood. The source is a woman in her 70s with Graves' ophthalmopathy.

The chain uses TRBV19 and TRBJ2-3; D is undetermined. This CDR3 has 14 residues. From germline, CDR1 is LNHDA and CDR2 SQIVND (reference sequence). Trimming pared 7 bases from V and 0 bases from J, leaving 11 bases between. In DNA, the CDR3 is TGTGCCAGTACCCCCGGACGGAGCACAGATACGCAGTATTTT. This gives the protein CASTPGRSTDTQYF.

In the case of this clonotype: Given a much more abundant clone one base away, this may be a read error. The chain employs TRBV7-2 and TRBJ1-3, with a weak D call TRBD1 (5 bases). The CDR3 loop spans 11 amino acids. V shed 1 base and J shed 10 bases, with 5 bases lying between them. Germline V gene sequence: CDR1 SGHTA, CDR2 FQGNSA. CDR3 nucleotide sequence: TGTACCAGCAGCTTAGGGGGGACCATATATTTT. It is translated as CTSSLGGTIYF.

This clonotype has only a few counts. The gene calls are TRBV28 and TRBJ1-1; D is uncertain. Germline V gene lookup returns CDR1 MDHEN and CDR2 SYDVKM. The ends were cut back, 3 bases at V and 6 bases at J, with 11 bases in the middle. CDR3 length: 13 residues. In nucleotides, the CDR3 is TGTGCCAGCAGTTTTGGGGTATCCGCTGAAGCTTTCTTT. It specifies CASSFGVSAEAFF.

The rearrangement joins TRBV7-8 to TRBJ1-2, with D possibly being TRBD1 (6 bases). Trimming cost V 7 bases and J 4 bases, with 16 bases left between them. The germline gives CDR1 SGHVS, CDR2 FQNEAQ. CDR3 length: 14 residues. Here the CDR3 DNA reads TGTGCCAGCATCCCCCGCAGGGGTGCCTATGGCTACACCTTC. As protein: CASIPRRGAYGYTF.

This clonotype was seen repeatedly, ten times or more. V gene TRBV11-2 combines with J gene TRBJ1-6; the D is unclear. With 0 bases removed from V and 13 bases from J, the gap between germline ends came to 10 bases. The CDR3 has 13 residues. Per germline, CDR1 SGHAT and CDR2 FQNNGV. The CDR3 DNA reads as TGTGCCAGCAGCTTAGATGGCTTCCGGCCCCTCCACTTT. This encodes CASSLDGFRPLHF.

V is TRBV14 and J is TRBJ2-1; D is unresolved. This CDR3 spans 13 amino acids. With 2 bases removed from V and 4 bases from J, the gap between germline ends came to 6 bases. Germline V CDR1 and CDR2: SGHDN, FVKESK. CDR3 DNA: TGTGCCAGCAGCCAATACGCATACAATGAGCAGTTCTTC. It encodes CASSQYAYNEQFF.

This clonotype has just a few counts. This sequence joins TRBV19 and TRBJ2-7, with D perhaps TRBD1 or TRBD2 (5 bases each). Deletions cut 3 bases from V and 1 base from J, with 19 bases between. The CDR3 is 17 amino acids. CDR1 and CDR2 from the germline V gene are LNHDA and SQIVND (reference sequence). DNA for the CDR3: TGTGCCAGTAGTATCCGACCTGGGGGTTTACTGTCCTACGAGCAGTACTTC. Translation gives CASSIRPGGLLSYEQYF.

This chain links TRBV7-2 with TRBJ2-1; possible D gene TRBD2, 6 bases. Germline V gene data show CDR1 as SGHTA and CDR2 as FQGNSA. The CDR3 consists of 14 residues. Trimming shortened V by 2 bases and J by 5 bases, and 10 bases separated the two germline ends. The DNA of the CDR3 is TGTGCCAGCAGCTTATCGGGAGCCGACAATGAGCAGTTCTTC. It is translated as CASSLSGADNEQFF.

The chain employs TRBV5-1 and TRBJ1-4; D not certain. The V end lost 2 bases, the J end lost 3 bases, and 14 bases lay between the germline ends. From germline, CDR1 is SGHRS and CDR2 YFSETQ. The CDR3 covers 16 residues. The CDR3 protein is CASSLGGQYPNEKLFF. As DNA, the CDR3 is TGCGCCAGCAGCTTAGGCGGGCAGTACCCTAATGAAAAACTGTTTTTT.

This chain connects TRBV5-1 to TRBJ1-4; D not certain. Germline V gene data show CDR1 as SGHRS and CDR2 as YFSETQ. Between the trimmed V and J ends, which lost 3 bases and 8 bases, there was a span of 17 bases. The CDR3 runs 15 residues. The chain's CDR3 is CASSSRQGREEKLFF. The CDR3 DNA is TGCGCCAGCAGCTCTAGACAAGGACGAGAGGAAAAACTGTTTTTT.

This clonotype has a count of ten or more. The gene calls are TRBV2 and TRBJ2-7, with 8 bases aligning to TRBD1. Germline V gene data show CDR1 as SNHLY and CDR2 as FYNNEI. V lost 9 bases and J lost 1; bases outside the gene matches: 8. CDR3 length: 14 residues. CDR3 loop: CARETGTGSYEQYF. For the CDR3, the DNA is TGTGCCAGAGAGACCGGGACAGGTTCCTACGAGCAGTACTTC.

This clonotype showed up just once. This rearrangement joins TRBV29-1 to TRBJ2-3; no clear D gene. This CDR3 contains 11 residues. Germline V CDR1 and CDR2: SQVTM, ANQGSEA. V was trimmed by 1 base and J by 6 bases, leaving 5 bases between them. The CDR3 is CSVEVVDTQYF. The DNA of the CDR3 is TGCAGCGTTGAAGTAGTGGATACGCAGTATTTT.